The rows below give T cell receptor beta chains drawn from one sample of a study of graft-versus-host responses after intestinal transplantation. The table came from immunoSEQ multiplex PCR; TCRdb's copy has only in-frame clones and leaves some out. This table holds 15,000 to 20,000 clones, over 70% found once. The starting material was PBMCs, obtained 14 days after transplant. The receptors shown here come from a human patient who received an intestinal transplant, so some T cells may come from the graft donor. The CDR3 runs from the conserved cysteine through the conserved F or W. The order of the fields is J gene, D gene, CDR3 length, V gene, clone size, CDR3 protein, CDR3 DNA. D genes are given only for firm matches. Expanded clones are given a class, and other clones once, few, many or no size at all.

TRBJ1-1,NA,17,TRBV5-1,NA,CASSPGVAVTVNTEAFF,TGCGCCAGCAGCCCGGGGGTGGCAGTGACGGTGAACACTGAAGCTTTCTTT
TRBJ2-1,TRBD2,15,TRBV10-2,NA,CASTLERGGRDEQFF,TGCGCCAGCACCCTGGAGCGGGGGGGCCGAGATGAGCAGTTCTTC
TRBJ2-7,NA,16,TRBV4-2,NA,CASSQDRRDTPYEQYF,TGTGCCAGCAGCCAAGACAGGAGGGACACTCCCTACGAGCAGTACTTC
TRBJ1-1,TRBD1,14,TRBV7-3,NA,CASSHSTGDTEAFF,TGTGCCAGCAGCCATTCGACAGGGGACACTGAAGCTTTCTTT
TRBJ2-1,TRBD2,14,TRBV7-9,NA,CASSFRDYYNEQFF,TGTGCCAGCAGCTTCCGGGACTACTACAATGAGCAGTTCTTC
TRBJ2-5,NA,13,TRBV29-1,NA,CSVTGDWQETQYF,TGCAGCGTAACAGGGGACTGGCAAGAGACCCAGTACTTC
TRBJ1-5,TRBD1,15,TRBV7-8,NA,CASSSTGTANQPQHF,TGTGCCAGCAGCTCGACCGGGACAGCCAATCAGCCCCAGCATTTT
TRBJ2-7,NA,14,TRBV13,once,CASSSDDISYEQYF,TGTGCCAGCAGCTCCGACGACATATCCTACGAGCAGTACTTC
TRBJ1-1,TRBD1,16,TRBV9,few,CASSVPNRGVNTEAFF,TGTGCCAGCAGCGTCCCGAACAGGGGGGTGAACACTGAAGCTTTCTTT
TRBJ2-3,NA,16,TRBV9,NA,CASSVVPTSSTDTQYF,TGTGCCAGCAGCGTAGTCCCTACCTCTAGCACAGATACGCAGTATTTT
TRBJ2-6,TRBD2,17,TRBV9,NA,CASSVVAGVSGANVLTF,TGTGCCAGCAGCGTAGTAGCGGGGGTCTCTGGGGCCAACGTCCTGACTTTC
TRBJ1-3,NA,16,TRBV4-1,NA,CASSQYILSYGNTIYF,TGCGCCAGCAGCCAATATATCCTATCGTATGGAAACACCATATATTTT
TRBJ2-7,NA,14,TRBV25-1,few,CASSDRDRAYEQYF,TGTGCCAGCAGTGATCGAGACAGAGCCTACGAGCAGTACTTC
TRBJ2-7,NA,15,TRBV9,NA,CASSVAGEVFYEQYF,TGTGCCAGCAGCGTAGCAGGGGAAGTATTCTACGAGCAGTACTTC
TRBJ2-2,NA,17,TRBV9,NA,CASSVQRVIPNTGELFF,TGTGCCAGCAGCGTCCAGCGGGTGATACCGAACACCGGGGAGCTGTTTTTT
TRBJ2-5,NA,13,TRBV13,NA,CASSLGGRETQYF,TGTGCCAGCAGCTTAGGGGGGAGGGAGACCCAGTACTTC
TRBJ1-1,NA,13,TRBV18,NA,CASSPKRNTEAFF,TGTGCCAGCTCACCAAAAAGGAACACTGAAGCTTTCTTT
TRBJ1-5,NA,14,TRBV5-3,NA,CARSLYTTGQPQHF,TGTGCCAGAAGCTTGTATACAACGGGTCAGCCCCAGCATTTT
TRBJ2-7,NA,11,TRBV2,NA,CASSVLAEQYF,TGTGCCAGCAGTGTCCTAGCCGAGCAGTACTTC
TRBJ2-3,TRBD2,17,TRBV2,once,CASSERGLAGATDTQYF,TGTGCCAGCAGTGAGAGAGGGCTAGCGGGGGCCACAGATACGCAGTATTTT
TRBJ2-1,NA,18,TRBV5-1,NA,CASSLWGVPLEGANEQFF,TGCGCCAGCAGCTTGTGGGGAGTCCCTCTGGAAGGGGCCAATGAGCAGTTCTTC
TRBJ1-2,TRBD1,15,TRBV18,NA,CASSPRTGLNYGYTF,TGTGCCAGCTCACCCCGGACAGGGCTTAACTATGGCTACACCTTC
TRBJ2-3,NA,13,TRBV6-5,NA,CASSAGDQYTQYF,TGTGCCAGCAGCGCCGGGGACCAATATACGCAGTATTTT
TRBJ2-1,NA,16,TRBV7-6,NA,CASSLSSGDSYNEQFF,TGTGCCAGCAGCTTATCAAGCGGAGACTCCTACAATGAGCAGTTCTTC
TRBJ2-1,TRBD2,15,TRBV5-6,NA,CASSLWASGGNEQFF,TGTGCCAGCAGCTTGTGGGCTAGCGGGGGCAATGAGCAGTTCTTC
TRBJ2-1,NA,20,TRBV28,NA,CASSTQSILSERWYINEQFF,TGTGCCAGCAGTACCCAATCAATTTTGAGCGAGAGGTGGTATATTAATGAGCAGTTCTTC